The 15 T cell receptor beta chains presented below share a single source sample, sequenced in a study of blood T cell repertoires in COVID-19. The method was immunoSEQ multiplex PCR; TCRdb's version includes in-frame clones alone and lacks a portion of them. The sample includes approximately 37,000 clones, 80% to 95% seen only once; the top ten take approximately 6%. The sequenced material came from peripheral blood. The receptors shown here come from a woman of 80 years or more with acute or convalescent COVID-19.

This clone was detected only a few times. This chain joins TRBV7-2 and TRBJ2-7; 8 nucleotides agree with TRBD1. J was trimmed by 6 bases and V by 2 bases; bases with no gene match: 12. Germline V gene data show CDR1 as SGHTA and CDR2 as FQGNSA. There are 16 residues in the CDR3. For the CDR3, the DNA is TGTGCCAGCAGCTTATATCCTCAGGGGGCGTGGAGCGAGCAGTACTTC. Protein sequence: CASSLYPQGAWSEQYF.

This chain uses TRBV6-5 with TRBJ1-6; 7 bases map to TRBD1. The germline CDR1 and CDR2 sequences are MNHEY and SVGAGI. V was pared by 6 bases and J by 9 bases, with 11 bases of the junction left unmatched. This CDR3 region has 15 residues. CDR3 nucleotides: TGTGCCAGCAGCCGCTCGACAGGGAGGAGTTCACCCCTCCACTTT. Translated: CASSRSTGRSSPLHF.

The rearrangement joins TRBV9 to TRBJ2-5; 15 nucleotides align to TRBD2. The V and J ends lost 4 bases and 5 bases, in that order; junction bases with no gene match: 6. This CDR3 is built from 16 residues. Germline lookup yields CDR1 SGDLS and CDR2 YYNGEE. In DNA form, the CDR3 reads TGTGCCAGCAGCTTAGGACTAGCGGGGGGGCACGAGACCCAGTACTTC. It encodes CASSLGLAGGHETQYF.

The rearrangement links TRBV10-3 to TRBJ1-2, with TRBD1 matching over 10 bases. CDR3 length: 13 amino acids. Germline assignment: CDR1 ENHRY and CDR2 SYGVKD. V lost 8 bases and J lost 8; bases outside the gene matches: 8. In nucleotides, the CDR3 is TGTGCCATCGTGGGACAGGGGAACGAAGGCTACACCTTC. Translating it yields CAIVGQGNEGYTF.

The chain combines TRBV10-3 with TRBJ1-1; TRBD1 might be the D (6 bases). The CDR3 spans 14 residues. Per the germline V gene, CDR1 is ENHRY and CDR2 is SYGVKD. Trimming cost V 6 bases and J 1 base, with 12 bases left between them. DNA of the CDR3: TGTGCCATCAGCTCGACGACAGGGAACACTGAAGCTTTCTTT. This gives the protein CAISSTTGNTEAFF.

This clone was counted a single time. The CDR3 here is CASSQVRGSYYGYTF. In nucleotides, the CDR3 is TGTGCCAGCAGCCAAGTGCGGGGCTCCTACTATGGCTACACCTTC. The V gene is TRBV14, the J gene TRBJ1-2, with D possibly TRBD1 on 5 matching bases. The CDR3 is made up of 15 amino acids. The V gene lost 1 base and the J gene lost 3 bases, with 12 bases spanning the gap. In germline, CDR1 is SGHDN, CDR2 FVKESK.

In its sample, this clone was seen once. The chain carries TRBV7-2 and TRBJ2-7; 7 bases map to TRBD1. Germline loops: CDR1 SGHTA, CDR2 FQGNSA. Trimming at V came to 2 bases and at J to 12 bases, leaving 4 bases not matched to a gene. The CDR3 loop spans 11 amino acids. Here the CDR3 reads CASSLMTGLYF. As DNA, the CDR3 is TGTGCCAGCAGCTTAATGACAGGGCTGTACTTC.

There are a few counts of this clone. The chain carries TRBV4-1 and TRBJ2-1, with D maybe TRBD2 (5 bases). V lost 1 base to trimming and J lost 5 bases, with 15 bases between them. Germline CDR1 is MGHRA and CDR2 is YSYEKL. The CDR3 runs 16 residues. The CDR3 reads CASSQVPGLGDNEQFF. DNA for the CDR3: TGCGCCAGCAGCCAAGTCCCCGGGCTCGGGGACAATGAGCAGTTCTTC.

This chain links TRBV27 with TRBJ1-6; 7 bases line up with TRBD1. With V trimmed by 3 bases and J by 8 bases, 7 bases remained unmatched. CDR3 length equals 15 residues. Germline V gene data show CDR1 as MNHEY and CDR2 as SMNVEV (reference sequence). The CDR3 sequence: CASSLYRGRDSPLHF. DNA of the CDR3: TGTGCCAGCAGTTTGTACAGGGGTCGGGATTCACCCCTCCACTTT.

This clone was picked up a small number of times. The V gene is TRBV7-3, the J gene TRBJ1-6; TRBD1 matches at 10 bases. CDR3 length: 15 residues. Germline V CDR1 and CDR2: SGHTA, FQGTGA. Germline trimming cut 2 bases from V and 6 bases from J; bases unmatched to any gene: 1. The DNA for the CDR3 is TGTGCCAGCAGCTTAGACAGGGGGCCTAATTCACCCCTCCACTTT. Its translation: CASSLDRGPNSPLHF.

This sequence joins TRBV7-2 and TRBJ1-1; D not resolved. CDR1 is SGHTA and CDR2 is FQGNSA in the germline V gene. The CDR3 consists of 14 residues. Between the trimmed V and J ends, which lost 5 bases and 5 bases, there was a span of 15 bases. In DNA form, the CDR3 reads TGTGCCAGCAGCCCCGAGCCCGTCCTGACTGAAGCTTTCTTT. Translation: CASSPEPVLTEAFF.

This clone was recorded only once. The rearrangement links TRBV10-3 to TRBJ1-2, with a tentative D call TRBD1 (6 bases). This CDR3 spans 13 amino acids. Germline values: CDR1 ENHRY, CDR2 SYGVKD. Trimming removed 7 bases from V and 2 bases from J, with 11 bases in between. Here the CDR3 reads CAITYRENYGYTF. The DNA of the CDR3 is TGTGCCATCACCTACAGGGAGAACTATGGCTACACCTTC.

About this clone: One end of the junction fails to match germline, which may point to a read error. The chain combines TRBV5-6 with TRBJ1-1; the D gene is possibly TRBD1 (5 bases). From germline, CDR1 is SGHDT and CDR2 YYEEEE. The CDR3 covers 15 residues. The CDR3 nucleotides are TGTGCCAGCAGTTTGGCACAAGGGGTTCTCACTGAAGCTTTCTTT. This encodes CASSLAQGVLTEAFF.

The J gene is TRBJ2-7, the V gene TRBV15; TRBD1 matches 8 bases. The CDR3 length is 14 residues. Germline CDR1 and CDR2: LNHNV and YYDKDF (reference sequence). J was trimmed by 3 bases and V by 0 bases; bases with no gene match: 1. CDR3 residues: CATSREDRDYEQYF. CDR3 nucleotide sequence: TGTGCCACCAGCAGAGAGGACAGGGACTACGAGCAGTACTTC.

CDR3 nucleotide sequence: TGTGCCAGCAGTATAAGACAGGGACACTATGGCTACACCTTC. This encodes CASSIRQGHYGYTF. This sequence joins TRBV11-1 and TRBJ1-2; 7 bases are shared with TRBD1. This CDR3 has 14 amino acids. Per the germline V gene, CDR1 is SGHAT and CDR2 is FQDESV (reference sequence). After removal of 6 bases from V and 3 bases from J, the junction contained 7 bases not matched to a gene. Based on the CDR3 plus reference TRBV11-1 and TRBJ1-2, the full variable domain is EAEVAQSPRYKITEKSQAVAFWCDPISGHATLYWYRQILGQGPELLVQFQDESVVDDSQLPKDRFSAERLKGVDSTLKIQPAELGDSAMYLCASSIRQGHYGYTFGSGTRLTVV.